This entry lists 31 T cell receptor beta chains sequenced from one sample in a study of blood T cells in healthy people across ages. Sample-barcoded 5' priming and a J-beta primer mix drove a second PCR of roughly 7 to 11 cycles. MiXCR, applied by TCRdb to the 5' RACE reads, yields one record per CDR3 protein. The data contain 1,800,000 or so distinct CDR3 sequences, about 39% of them singletons. The sample comprised blood. Receptors were obtained from a human donor in good health.

The V gene is TRBV27, the J gene TRBJ1-6, with D possibly being TRBD1 (6 bases). CDR1 and CDR2 from the germline V gene are MNHEY and SMNVEV (reference sequence). The V end lost 5 bases, the J end lost 0 bases, and 17 bases lay between the germline ends. This CDR3 spans 18 amino acids. The CDR3 loop is CASSAPGHPSSYNSPLHF. CDR3 nucleotides: TGTGCCAGCAGTGCTCCGGGACACCCAAGCTCCTATAATTCACCCCTCCACTTT.

In this sample, this clonotype turned up a few times. The genes are TRBV4-2 and TRBJ2-1; D is undetermined. Germline loops: CDR1 LGHNA, CDR2 YNFKEQ. V was pared by 0 bases and J by 0 bases, with 6 bases between. CDR3 length equals 15 residues. DNA for the CDR3: TGTGCCAGCAGCCAAGATTATAGCTCCTACAATGAGCAGTTCTTC. This translates into CASSQDYSSYNEQFF.

The V and J genes are TRBV5-1 and TRBJ1-2; a weak D match, TRBD1 (6 bases). CDR1 and CDR2 (germline): SGHRS, YFSETQ. There are 16 residues in the CDR3. V dropped 1 base and J dropped 6 bases, with 19 bases sitting between them. This CDR3 reads CASSLTGRLRQDGYTF. The CDR3 DNA is TGCGCCAGCAGCTTGACAGGGCGTCTAAGACAGGATGGCTACACCTTC.

In its sample, this clonotype was seen once. The chain recombines TRBV11-2 with TRBJ2-1; a possible D gene is TRBD1 (6 bases). The germline CDR1 and CDR2 sequences are SGHAT and FQNNGV. V lost 5 bases, J lost 6 bases, and 11 bases lay in between. The CDR3 loop spans 13 amino acids. In DNA form, the CDR3 reads TGTGCCAGCAGCCCTGGACAGATCAATGAGCAGTTCTTC. This codes for CASSPGQINEQFF.

The V and J genes are TRBV6-1 and TRBJ1-2; TRBD1 matches 7 bases. The V gene's germline CDR1 is MNHNS and CDR2 SASEGT. The J segment lost 4 bases and the V segment lost 3 bases, leaving 8 bases of the junction unmatched. The CDR3 is 15 residues long. This chain's CDR3 is CASSEAQQGRYGYTF. CDR3 coding DNA: TGTGCCAGCAGTGAGGCCCAACAGGGGCGCTATGGCTACACCTTC.

A word on this clonotype: Its ends do not fully match the called genes, so a read error is possible. This chain joins TRBV7-7 and TRBJ2-5; 10 positions match TRBD1. Germline CDR1 SSHAT, CDR2 FNYEAQ (reference sequence). The CDR3 sequence is 17 residues long. The DNA for the CDR3 is TGTGCTAGCAGCGCACCCAGGACAGGGGGGTCCCAAGAGACCCAGTACTTC. Translated, it gives CASSAPRTGGSQETQYF.

The chain uses TRBV15 and TRBJ1-5; TRBD1 matches 7 bases. The CDR3 has 12 residues. Per the germline V gene, CDR1 is LNHNV and CDR2 is YYDKDF (reference sequence). J lost 7 bases, V lost 8 bases, and 5 bases had no gene match. The CDR3 bases are TGTGCCACCCGACAGGGCTCGCAGCCCCAGCATTTT. Translating it yields CATRQGSQPQHF.

V and J are TRBV6-2 or TRBV6-3 and TRBJ2-1, with 7 bases lining up with TRBD2. CDR3 size: 14 residues. J was trimmed by 5 bases and V by 7 bases; bases with no gene match: 8. Germline V CDR1 and CDR2: MNHEY, SVGEGT. The CDR3 bases are TGTGCCAGCAAAAAGATCCTAGCGGACAATGAGCAGTTCTTC. Amino acid sequence: CASKKILADNEQFF.

This chain joins TRBV2 and TRBJ2-1, with 7 bases identical to TRBD1. Germline CDR1 SNHLY, CDR2 FYNNEI. The CDR3 runs 17 residues. The V segment lost 6 bases and the J segment 0 bases; nucleotides outside the gene matches: 11. CDR3 coding DNA: TGTGCCAGCAGCCCAACGGGGACAGTACTCTCCTACAATGAGCAGTTCTTC. Translation gives CASSPTGTVLSYNEQFF. The variable domain in full, with the rest retrieved from reference TRBV2 and TRBJ2-1, is EPEVTQTPSHQVTQMGQEVILRCVPISNHLYFYWYRQILGQKVEFLVSFYNNEISEKSEIFDDQFSVERPDGSNFTLKIRSTKLEDSAMYFCASSPTGTVLSYNEQFFGPGTRLTVL.

The V call is TRBV5-5, the J call TRBJ2-1; D is perhaps TRBD2 (5 bases). Germline V gives CDR1 SGHKS, CDR2 YYEKEE (reference sequence). The V end was cut by 3 bases, the J end by 0 bases, with 13 bases between. There are 16 residues in the CDR3. Here the CDR3 reads CASSSTVGSSYNEQFF. The CDR3 bases are TGTGCCAGCAGCTCCACCGTTGGGAGCTCCTACAATGAGCAGTTCTTC.

Only a few counts were recorded for this clonotype. The V gene is TRBV20-1, the J gene TRBJ2-3; no firm D call. Germline CDR1 reads DFQATT; CDR2 reads SNEGSKA (reference sequence). CDR3 length: 13 residues. V was cut by 5 bases and J by 2 bases, with 11 bases left in between. CDR3 nucleotides: TGCAGTGCTCTTAAGGTTGACACAGATACGCAGTATTTT. It codes for CSALKVDTDTQYF.

This clonotype appeared many times. The chain employs TRBV7-9 and TRBJ1-2; perhaps TRBD1 as D (5 bases). Looked up from germline, CDR1 is SEHNR and CDR2 is FQNEAQ (reference sequence). Trimming pared 5 bases from V and 3 bases from J, leaving 13 bases between. The length of the CDR3 is 14 residues. CDR3 amino acids: CASSLLPGDYGYTF. For the CDR3, the DNA is TGTGCCAGCAGCCTGCTTCCGGGGGACTATGGCTACACCTTC.

This clonotype was picked up a small number of times. V gene TRBV6-4 combines with J gene TRBJ2-5, with D possibly being TRBD1 or TRBD2 (5 bases each). Germline CDR1 reads MRHNA; CDR2 reads SNTAGT. The CDR3 has 14 residues. The V and J ends lost 10 bases and 3 bases respectively, with 18 bases between them. CDR3 in DNA: TGTGCCATAAACACCGGGACCGATAAAGAGACCCAGTACTTC. This translates into CAINTGTDKETQYF.

The rearrangement uses TRBV2 and TRBJ2-1; 7 bases align to TRBD2. CDR3 size: 12 residues. The germline CDR1 and CDR2 sequences are SNHLY and FYNNEI. Unmatched junction bases numbered 5, after V lost 6 bases and J lost 9 bases. CDR3 loop: CASRSGGGEQFF. CDR3 nucleotide sequence: TGTGCCAGCAGAAGTGGCGGGGGTGAGCAGTTCTTC.

This rearrangement joins TRBV12-3 or TRBV12-4 to TRBJ1-2, with a possible D match to TRBD1 (5 bases). The V and J ends lost 6 bases and 8 bases respectively, with 16 bases between them. This CDR3 has 13 residues. CDR3 residues: CASRSGHPYGYTF. Written as DNA, the CDR3 is TGTGCCAGCAGATCCGGACATCCTTACGGCTACACCTTC.

CDR3: CASSLESQFGALYEQYF. The DNA of the CDR3 is TGTGCCAGCAGCTTAGAATCGCAGTTCGGGGCCCTCTACGAGCAGTACTTC. The chain has TRBV7-2 and TRBJ2-7; perhaps D is TRBD1 or TRBD2 (5 bases each). Deletions cut 1 base from V and 3 bases from J, with 19 bases between. CDR3 size: 17 residues. CDR1 and CDR2 (germline): SGHTA, FQGNSA.

The V and J genes are TRBV4-1 and TRBJ1-2; D is undetermined. Germline V gene sequence: CDR1 MGHRA, CDR2 YSYEKL. V gave up 6 bases and J gave up 8 bases, with 16 bases separating them. The length of the CDR3 is 13 residues. The CDR3: CASRRPAERGYTF. Written as DNA, the CDR3 is TGCGCCAGCAGAAGACCAGCCGAGAGAGGCTACACCTTC.

This chain uses TRBV29-1 with TRBJ2-5, with D tentatively TRBD1 (5 bases). The DNA end lines up better with TRBJ2-7; the J call may be wrong. Per germline, CDR1 SQVTM and CDR2 ANQGSEA. The CDR3 has 16 amino acids. CDR3 coding DNA: TGCAGCGTTGAGTACTTTGGGGCCGAAGAGACCTACGAGCAGTACTTC. Its protein is CSVEYFGAEETYEQYF.

V is TRBV12-3 or TRBV12-4 and J is TRBJ2-4; perhaps TRBD2 as D (5 bases). Trimming shortened V by 5 bases and J by 4 bases, and 15 bases separated the two germline ends. CDR3 size: 15 residues. The CDR3 coding sequence is TGTGCCAGCAGTCCTCGGCGGGCAGATAAAAACATTCAGTACTTC. Protein: CASSPRRADKNIQYF.

This clonotype has more than one count but fewer than ten. Sequence at one end of the junction differs from germline and may be a read error. The chain carries TRBV6-1 and TRBJ2-1; D gene unclear. This CDR3 is built from 15 residues. Per germline, CDR1 MNHNS and CDR2 SASEGT. This chain's CDR3 is CASREGHQANNEQFF. Here the CDR3 DNA reads TGTGCCAGCAGGGAAGGGCACCAAGCCAACAATGAGCAGTTCTTC.

The gene calls are TRBV28 and TRBJ2-7, with D maybe TRBD1 (6 bases). V was trimmed by 2 bases and J by 0 bases, leaving 14 bases between them. Germline assignment: CDR1 MDHEN and CDR2 SYDVKM. The CDR3 is made up of 16 amino acids. The CDR3 sequence: CASSLNVQGSSYEQYF. In nucleotides, the CDR3 is TGTGCCAGCAGTTTAAATGTCCAGGGGAGCTCCTACGAGCAGTACTTC.

Comments on this clonotype: Relative to the germline gene, one junction end is altered; a read error may explain this. The chain joins TRBV20-1 to TRBJ2-5; maybe TRBD2 (5 bases). Germline assignment: CDR1 DFQATT and CDR2 SNEGSKA (reference sequence). The CDR3 is 13 residues long. CDR3 coding DNA: TGCAGTACTAGAGGGAGCCAGCAAGAGACCCAGTACTTC. It yields the protein CSTRGSQQETQYF.

This CDR3 reads CASSMLDRASGYTF. CDR3 in DNA: TGTGCCAGTAGTATGTTGGACAGGGCTTCCGGCTACACCTTC. This rearrangement joins TRBV19 to TRBJ1-2; the match to TRBD1 covers 8 bases. J gave up 8 bases and V 3 bases, and 8 bases lay outside the gene matches. There are 14 residues in the CDR3. The germline gives CDR1 LNHDA, CDR2 SQIVND (reference sequence).

CDR3 sequence reads: CASSVEDNEQFF. As DNA, the CDR3 is TGTGCCAGCAGCGTAGAGGACAATGAGCAGTTCTTC. This chain connects TRBV9 to TRBJ2-1, with D unclear. Germline-derived CDR1 and CDR2 are SGDLS and YYNGEE. Trimming took 0 bases from V and 5 from J, leaving 3 bases between them. The CDR3 runs to 12 residues.

V usage is TRBV7-9 and J usage is TRBJ2-1; D perhaps matches TRBD1 (6 bases). Per the germline V gene, CDR1 is SEHNR and CDR2 is FQNEAQ (reference sequence). The CDR3 is 14 amino acids. V was shortened by 0 bases and J by 7 bases, with 10 bases between the two germline ends. The CDR3 here is CASSLAQGWNEQFF. CDR3 in DNA: TGTGCCAGCAGCTTAGCACAGGGATGGAATGAGCAGTTCTTC.

V and J are TRBV6-1 and TRBJ2-1, with D tentatively TRBD2 (6 bases). The germline CDR1 and CDR2 sequences are MNHNS and SASEGT. Trimming left V 4 bases short and J 0 bases short, with 13 bases between. The CDR3 sequence is 16 residues long. CDR3 in DNA: TGTGCCAGCAGTGCTCGGGACTGGAGCTCCTACAATGAGCAGTTCTTC. Its translation: CASSARDWSSYNEQFF.

The chain combines TRBV12-3 or TRBV12-4 with TRBJ1-5, with 10 bases aligning to TRBD1. This CDR3 is built from 15 residues. V dropped 6 bases and J dropped 7; count of bases not matched to a gene: 9. This CDR3 is CASRPTGGAEQPQHF. The CDR3, as DNA: TGTGCCAGCAGGCCGACAGGGGGCGCCGAGCAGCCCCAGCATTTT.

In its sample, this clonotype was seen a few times. The rearrangement uses TRBV7-3 and TRBJ2-3; possible D gene TRBD2, 6 bases. The CDR3 runs to 17 residues. In germline, CDR1 is SGHTA, CDR2 FQGTGA. Trimming took 4 bases from V and 0 from J, leaving 17 bases between them. The CDR3 DNA is TGTGCCAGCAGCTCCCGAGGCGCCCGGGGGAGCACAGATACGCAGTATTTT. Its translation is CASSSRGARGSTDTQYF.

V usage is TRBV9 and J usage is TRBJ2-1; 11 nucleotides line up with TRBD1. Germline CDR1 and CDR2: SGDLS and YYNGEE. The CDR3 has 16 residues. Germline trimming cut 2 bases from V and 4 bases from J; bases unmatched to any gene: 5. The CDR3 sequence is CASSVGDRGAYNEQFF. DNA for the CDR3: TGTGCCAGCAGCGTCGGGGACAGGGGGGCTTACAATGAGCAGTTCTTC.

The rearrangement uses TRBV29-1 and TRBJ1-1; D is unresolved. CDR1 and CDR2 (germline): SQVTM, ANQGSEA. The germline V and J ends were trimmed by 5 bases and 3 bases, with 13 bases remaining between them. The CDR3 runs to 13 residues. CDR3 residues: CSVCGNYYTEAFF. The DNA of the CDR3 is TGCAGCGTTTGCGGCAACTACTACACTGAAGCTTTCTTT. The full variable domain, rest sourced from reference TRBV29-1 and TRBJ1-1, is SAVISQKPSRDICQRGTSLTIQCQVDSQVTMMFWYRQQPGQSLTLIATANQGSEATYESGFVIDKFPISRPNLTFSTLTVSNMSPEDSSIYLCSVCGNYYTEAFFGQGTRLTVV.

Concerning this clonotype: Sequence at one end of the junction differs from germline and may be a read error. This chain uses TRBV13 with TRBJ2-1; D tentatively reads TRBD1 or TRBD2 (5 bases each). The germline gives CDR1 PRHDT, CDR2 FYEKMQ (reference sequence). CDR3 length: 13 residues. Here the CDR3 reads CASSFEGRGEQVF. The CDR3 DNA follows: TGTGCCAGCAGCTTTGAGGGACGGGGTGAGCAGGTCTTC. Supplemented by reference TRBV13 and TRBJ2-1, the full variable domain reads AAGVIQSPRHLIKEKRETATLKCYPIPRHDTVYWYQQGPGQDPQFLISFYEKMQSDKGSIPDRFSAQQFSDYHSELNMSSLELGDSALYFCASSFEGRGEQVFGPGTRLTVL.